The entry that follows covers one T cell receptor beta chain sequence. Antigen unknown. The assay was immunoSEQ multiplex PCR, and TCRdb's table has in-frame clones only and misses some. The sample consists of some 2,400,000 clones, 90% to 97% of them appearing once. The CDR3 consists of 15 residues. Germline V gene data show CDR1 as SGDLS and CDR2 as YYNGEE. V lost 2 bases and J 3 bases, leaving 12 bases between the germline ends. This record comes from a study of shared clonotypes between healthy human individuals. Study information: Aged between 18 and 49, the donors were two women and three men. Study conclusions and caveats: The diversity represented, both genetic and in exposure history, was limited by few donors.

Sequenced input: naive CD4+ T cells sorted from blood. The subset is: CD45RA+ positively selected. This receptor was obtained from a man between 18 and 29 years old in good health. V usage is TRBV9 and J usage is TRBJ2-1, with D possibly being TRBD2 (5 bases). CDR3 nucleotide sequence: TGTGCCAGCAGCGTTAGAGGGAGTTTCTACAATGAGCAGTTCTTC. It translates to CASSVRGSFYNEQFF.